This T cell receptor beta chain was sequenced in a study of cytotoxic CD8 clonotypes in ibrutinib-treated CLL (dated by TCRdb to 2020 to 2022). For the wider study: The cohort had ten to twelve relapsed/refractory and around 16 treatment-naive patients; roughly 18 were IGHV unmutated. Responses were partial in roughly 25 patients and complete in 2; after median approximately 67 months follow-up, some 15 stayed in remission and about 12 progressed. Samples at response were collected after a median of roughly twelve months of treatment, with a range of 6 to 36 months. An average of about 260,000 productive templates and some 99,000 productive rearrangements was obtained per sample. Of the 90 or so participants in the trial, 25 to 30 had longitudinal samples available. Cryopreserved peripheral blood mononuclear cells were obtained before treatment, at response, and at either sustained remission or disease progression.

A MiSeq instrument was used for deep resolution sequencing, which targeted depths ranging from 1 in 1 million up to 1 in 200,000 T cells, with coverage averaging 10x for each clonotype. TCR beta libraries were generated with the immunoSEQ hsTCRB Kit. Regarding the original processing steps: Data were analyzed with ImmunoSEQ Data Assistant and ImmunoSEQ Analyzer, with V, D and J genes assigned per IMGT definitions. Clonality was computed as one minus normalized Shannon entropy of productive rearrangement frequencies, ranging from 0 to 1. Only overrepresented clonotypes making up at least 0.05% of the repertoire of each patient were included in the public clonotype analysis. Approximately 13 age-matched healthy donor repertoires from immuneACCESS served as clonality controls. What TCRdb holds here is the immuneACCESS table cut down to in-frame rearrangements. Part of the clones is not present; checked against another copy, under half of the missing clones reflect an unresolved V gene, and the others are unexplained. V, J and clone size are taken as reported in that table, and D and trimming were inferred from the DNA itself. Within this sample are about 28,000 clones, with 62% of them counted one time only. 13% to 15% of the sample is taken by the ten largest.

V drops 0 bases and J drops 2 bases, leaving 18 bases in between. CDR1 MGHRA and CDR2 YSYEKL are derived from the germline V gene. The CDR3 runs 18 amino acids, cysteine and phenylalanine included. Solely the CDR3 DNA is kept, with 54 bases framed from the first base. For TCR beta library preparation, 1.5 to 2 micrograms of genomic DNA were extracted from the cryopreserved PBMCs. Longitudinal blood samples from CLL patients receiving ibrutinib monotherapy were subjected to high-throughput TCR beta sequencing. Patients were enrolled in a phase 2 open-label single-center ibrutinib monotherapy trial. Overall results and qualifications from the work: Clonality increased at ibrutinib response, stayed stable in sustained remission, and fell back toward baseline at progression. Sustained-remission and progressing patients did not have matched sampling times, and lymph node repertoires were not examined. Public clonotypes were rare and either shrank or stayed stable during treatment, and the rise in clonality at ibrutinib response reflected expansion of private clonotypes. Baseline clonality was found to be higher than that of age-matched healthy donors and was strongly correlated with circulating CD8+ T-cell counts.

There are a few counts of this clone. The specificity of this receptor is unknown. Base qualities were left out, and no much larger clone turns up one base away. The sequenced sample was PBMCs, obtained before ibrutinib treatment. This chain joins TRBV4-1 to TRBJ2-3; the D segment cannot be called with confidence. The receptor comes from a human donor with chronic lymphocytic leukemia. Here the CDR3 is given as CASSQEAPRPTHTDTQYF. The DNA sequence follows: TGCGCCAGCAGCCAAGAAGCTCCTCGCCCTACCCACACAGATACGCAGTATTTT.